The rows below give T cell receptor beta chains drawn from one sample of a study of T-cell reconstitution after alpha-beta-depleted transplantation in children. Using its own MiXCR run on the PCR reads, TCRdb lists one record per CDR3 protein. The sample lists some 590,000 distinct CDR3 sequences; about 10% were seen once. The specimen was PBMCs from the stem cell graft donor, collected from the stem cell graft. The source is a human donor who donated a stem cell graft to a child with acute myeloid leukemia. Both conserved end residues are part of each CDR3. D genes are given only for firm matches. Size values are once, few and many counts, or a class for expanded clones, and some rows have none.

j_gene: TRBJ2-4
v_gene: TRBV27
abundance: few
d_gene: TRBD2
CDR3nt: TGTGCCAGCAGTTTGGAGGAGCGGGGAAACATTCAGTACTTC
CDR3aa: CASSLEERGNIQYF

j_gene: TRBJ2-3
v_gene: TRBV11-1
abundance: few
d_gene: -
CDR3nt: TGTGCCAGCAGCCGACCGGGCGGAACCCCCGCATTT
CDR3aa: CASSRPGGTPAF

j_gene: TRBJ1-3
v_gene: TRBV9
abundance: many
d_gene: TRBD1
CDR3nt: TGTGCCAGCAGCTTGGGGACAGGGGGAGAAAACACCATATATTTT
CDR3aa: CASSLGTGGENTIYF

j_gene: TRBJ1-5
v_gene: TRBV10-3
abundance: few
d_gene: TRBD1
CDR3nt: TGTGCCATCAGCCCGACAGGGGGCGGTCAGCCCCAGCATTTT
CDR3aa: CAISPTGGGQPQHF

j_gene: TRBJ2-7
v_gene: TRBV6-2/TRBV6-3
abundance: few
d_gene: -
CDR3nt: TGTGCCAGCAGTCCAAATTGGGAGTTCTCCTACGAGCAGTACTTC
CDR3aa: CASSPNWEFSYEQYF

j_gene: TRBJ2-7
v_gene: TRBV6-1
abundance: few
d_gene: -
CDR3nt: TGTGCCAGCAGTAAGGGGGTGTCCTACGAGCAGTACTTC
CDR3aa: CASSKGVSYEQYF

j_gene: TRBJ2-7
v_gene: TRBV29-1
abundance: few
d_gene: -
CDR3nt: TGCAGCGTTGAAGATGCGGGCACCTCAAGGGACGAGCAGTACTTC
CDR3aa: CSVEDAGTSRDEQYF

j_gene: TRBJ2-3
v_gene: TRBV10-3
abundance: -
d_gene: TRBD2
CDR3nt: TGTGCCATCAGTGACCAACTAGCGGGAGGAGCCGGAGATACGCAGTATTTT
CDR3aa: CAISDQLAGGAGDTQYF

j_gene: TRBJ2-3
v_gene: TRBV6-1
abundance: many
d_gene: -
CDR3nt: TGTGCCAGCCTCCTCGGACAGTCGTTCACAGATACGCAGTATTTT
CDR3aa: CASLLGQSFTDTQYF

j_gene: TRBJ2-3
v_gene: TRBV28
abundance: few
d_gene: -
CDR3nt: TGTGCCAGCAGCAAAAGCGGTGCAAGCACAGATACGCAGTATTTT
CDR3aa: CASSKSGASTDTQYF

j_gene: TRBJ2-7
v_gene: TRBV6-2/TRBV6-3
abundance: few
d_gene: -
CDR3nt: TGTGCCAGCAGTAACCGGGACATAGCCTACGAGCAGTACTTC
CDR3aa: CASSNRDIAYEQYF

j_gene: TRBJ1-1
v_gene: TRBV12-3/TRBV12-4
abundance: many
d_gene: TRBD1
CDR3nt: TGTGCCAGCAGTTTAGCGGGCGGACAGGTTGAAGCTTTCTTT
CDR3aa: CASSLAGGQVEAFF

j_gene: TRBJ2-1
v_gene: TRBV11-1
abundance: -
d_gene: TRBD2
CDR3nt: TGTGCCAGCAGTTCGACAGGTCTAGAGGCGGGAGGGCCGAGGAATGAGCAGTTCTTC
CDR3aa: CASSSTGLEAGGPRNEQFF

j_gene: TRBJ2-1
v_gene: TRBV9
abundance: -
d_gene: TRBD2
CDR3nt: TGTGCCAGCAGCGTAGGGTCGGGACTAGACTACAATGAGCAGTTCTTC
CDR3aa: CASSVGSGLDYNEQFF

j_gene: TRBJ2-1
v_gene: TRBV28
abundance: few
d_gene: TRBD2
CDR3nt: TGTGCCAGCAGTTTATCGGGACTAAGCGGGAGCAATGAGCAGTTCTTC
CDR3aa: CASSLSGLSGSNEQFF

j_gene: TRBJ1-1
v_gene: TRBV4-3
abundance: few
d_gene: -
CDR3nt: TGCGCCAGCAGCCAGATGGGGGGTCGGAACACTGAAGCTTTCTTT
CDR3aa: CASSQMGGRNTEAFF

j_gene: TRBJ1-1
v_gene: TRBV20-1
abundance: -
d_gene: -
CDR3nt: TGCAGTGCTCCCTCGAGGGTAATGAACACTGAAGCTTTCTTT
CDR3aa: CSAPSRVMNTEAFF

j_gene: TRBJ1-3
v_gene: TRBV18
abundance: few
d_gene: -
CDR3nt: TGTGCCAGCTCAGGGACTGCTGGAAACACCATATATTTT
CDR3aa: CASSGTAGNTIYF

j_gene: TRBJ2-1
v_gene: TRBV24-1
abundance: -
d_gene: -
CDR3nt: TGTGCCACCAGTGATCCCGGGACCCCCCCTTACAATGAGCAGTTCTTC
CDR3aa: CATSDPGTPPYNEQFF

j_gene: TRBJ2-2
v_gene: TRBV29-1
abundance: few
d_gene: -
CDR3nt: TGCAGCGTTTTGACAGCCATTACCGGGGAGCTGTTTTTT
CDR3aa: CSVLTAITGELFF

j_gene: TRBJ2-2
v_gene: TRBV7-3
abundance: -
d_gene: TRBD1
CDR3nt: TGTGCCAGCAGTCACGACAGGGGACCGGGGGAGCTGTTTTTT
CDR3aa: CASSHDRGPGELFF

j_gene: TRBJ1-2
v_gene: TRBV29-1
abundance: -
d_gene: TRBD1
CDR3nt: TGCAGCGCCCTGGACAGGGCATATGGCTACACCTTC
CDR3aa: CSALDRAYGYTF

j_gene: TRBJ1-5
v_gene: TRBV7-2
abundance: few
d_gene: TRBD1
CDR3nt: TGTGCCAGCAGCGCTGATCCGGGACAGGGAACGCCCCAGCATTTT
CDR3aa: CASSADPGQGTPQHF

j_gene: TRBJ2-3
v_gene: TRBV7-2
abundance: many
d_gene: -
CDR3nt: TGTGCCAGCACTTTCTCGGGGAGAGGAAGCACAGATACGCAGTATTTT
CDR3aa: CASTFSGRGSTDTQYF

j_gene: TRBJ2-1
v_gene: TRBV7-2
abundance: -
d_gene: TRBD1
CDR3nt: TGTGCCAGCAGCACGGGACAGAACAATGAGCAGTTCTTC
CDR3aa: CASSTGQNNEQFF

j_gene: TRBJ1-1
v_gene: TRBV20-1
abundance: few
d_gene: TRBD1
CDR3nt: TGCAGTGCTTGGACAGGGGCGATGAACACTGAAGCTTTCTTT
CDR3aa: CSAWTGAMNTEAFF

j_gene: TRBJ2-1
v_gene: TRBV9
abundance: -
d_gene: -
CDR3nt: TGTGCCAGCAGCCCTCGGACTCTGGACTACTCCTACAATGAGCAGTTCTTC
CDR3aa: CASSPRTLDYSYNEQFF

j_gene: TRBJ2-3
v_gene: TRBV9
abundance: few
d_gene: TRBD1
CDR3nt: TGTGCCAGCAGCGTAACGACAGGGGGGGCAGATACGCAGTATTTT
CDR3aa: CASSVTTGGADTQYF

j_gene: TRBJ1-1
v_gene: TRBV20-1
abundance: -
d_gene: -
CDR3nt: TGCAGTGCTAGAGGTGGGGTCACGTCGGAAGCTTTCTTT
CDR3aa: CSARGGVTSEAFF

j_gene: TRBJ1-2
v_gene: TRBV18
abundance: -
d_gene: TRBD1
CDR3nt: TGTGCCAGCTCACCAAAGAGACAGGGTGACTATGGCTACACCTTC
CDR3aa: CASSPKRQGDYGYTF

j_gene: TRBJ2-7
v_gene: TRBV20-1
abundance: many
d_gene: -
CDR3nt: TGCAGTGCGCCATTTACCGGGACGGGGAATTACGAGCAGTACTTC
CDR3aa: CSAPFTGTGNYEQYF

j_gene: TRBJ2-2
v_gene: TRBV12-5
abundance: few
d_gene: TRBD2
CDR3nt: TGTGCTAGTGGTCCTGGGCTAGCGGGAGGGGACACCGGGGAGCTGTTTTTT
CDR3aa: CASGPGLAGGDTGELFF

j_gene: TRBJ1-6
v_gene: TRBV3-1
abundance: few
d_gene: TRBD1
CDR3nt: TGTGCCAGCACCCCAACGGGACAGTATAATTCACCCCTCCACTTT
CDR3aa: CASTPTGQYNSPLHF

j_gene: TRBJ2-7
v_gene: TRBV29-1
abundance: -
d_gene: TRBD1
CDR3nt: TGCAGCGTCCGCAGCCATAGGCAGGGGGCGAGCGAGCAGTACTTC
CDR3aa: CSVRSHRQGASEQYF

j_gene: TRBJ2-1
v_gene: TRBV2
abundance: -
d_gene: -
CDR3nt: TGTGCCAGCAGTACCGGGGACTCCTGGGGTGAGCAGTTCTTC
CDR3aa: CASSTGDSWGEQFF

j_gene: TRBJ2-7
v_gene: TRBV15
abundance: few
d_gene: -
CDR3nt: TGTGCCACCAGGTTGGACAGATTTGACGAGCAGTACTTC
CDR3aa: CATRLDRFDEQYF

j_gene: TRBJ2-1
v_gene: TRBV5-6
abundance: few
d_gene: -
CDR3nt: TGTGCCAGCAGCTCGCAGCCCGGCGCTTCCTCGGACCCCTACAATGAGCAGTTCTTC
CDR3aa: CASSSQPGASSDPYNEQFF

j_gene: TRBJ1-4
v_gene: TRBV1
abundance: few
d_gene: -
CDR3nt: TGCACCAGCAGCCAAGCGCGGGACGGGAATGAAAAACTGTTTTTT
CDR3aa: CTSSQARDGNEKLFF

j_gene: TRBJ2-4
v_gene: TRBV20-1
abundance: many
d_gene: -
CDR3nt: TGCAGTGCTAGGGCTCTAGCAACTGACATTCAGTACTTC
CDR3aa: CSARALATDIQYF

j_gene: TRBJ2-3
v_gene: TRBV7-2
abundance: few
d_gene: TRBD2
CDR3nt: TGTGCCAGCAGCAGTTCAGCGGGAGTGGTAGATACGCAGTATTTT
CDR3aa: CASSSSAGVVDTQYF

j_gene: TRBJ2-2
v_gene: TRBV19
abundance: -
d_gene: TRBD2
CDR3nt: TGTGCCAGTAGTAAGGTAGCGGGAGCCGGGGAGCTGTTTTTT
CDR3aa: CASSKVAGAGELFF

j_gene: TRBJ1-5
v_gene: TRBV7-2
abundance: many
d_gene: TRBD1
CDR3nt: TGTGCCAGCAGCGGAGACAGGGTTCAGCCCCAGCATTTT
CDR3aa: CASSGDRVQPQHF

j_gene: TRBJ2-1
v_gene: TRBV20-1
abundance: many
d_gene: -
CDR3nt: TGCAGTGCTAGGTCTCCAGGCCGGGTGCAGGAGCAGTTCTTC
CDR3aa: CSARSPGRVQEQFF

j_gene: TRBJ2-7
v_gene: TRBV29-1
abundance: -
d_gene: -
CDR3nt: TGCAGCGTTCGACTCAGACGAAGCGGGAAGGGGGCCTACGAGCAGTACTTC
CDR3aa: CSVRLRRSGKGAYEQYF

j_gene: TRBJ2-7
v_gene: TRBV20-1
abundance: many
d_gene: TRBD2
CDR3nt: TGCAGTGCTAGTGGACTAGCGGGAGACGACGAGCAGTACTTC
CDR3aa: CSASGLAGDDEQYF